The sequence of this T cell receptor beta chain was determined in a study of shared clonotypes between healthy human individuals. Study-wide results and caveats: The study found lower generation probabilities in non-shared clonotypes than in those shared by all four donors.

V lost 0 bases, J lost 0 bases, and 16 bases lay in between. The CDR3 totals 17 residues. Germline V lookup: CDR1 GTSNPN, CDR2 SVGIG (reference sequence). There were no recent acute infections or vaccinations among the donors, who were healthy HIV-negative adults. Clones were read by immunoSEQ multiplex PCR, and TCRdb kept only the in-frame ones, dropping some. Seen here are some 1 million clones, around four fifths observed once, and the top ten hold approximately 1.5%. Details on this clone: Its matching antigen is unknown.

The chain employs TRBV30 and TRBJ2-3; D gene ambiguous. Source material: memory CD4+ T cells sorted from blood. Stated subset: CD45RA-negative fraction. This TCR came from a man between 18 and 29 years old in good health. The CDR3 loop is CAWSVGLRGRSTDTQYF. CDR3 DNA sequence: TGTGCCTGGAGTGTAGGGTTACGTGGGCGCAGCACAGATACGCAGTATTTT.